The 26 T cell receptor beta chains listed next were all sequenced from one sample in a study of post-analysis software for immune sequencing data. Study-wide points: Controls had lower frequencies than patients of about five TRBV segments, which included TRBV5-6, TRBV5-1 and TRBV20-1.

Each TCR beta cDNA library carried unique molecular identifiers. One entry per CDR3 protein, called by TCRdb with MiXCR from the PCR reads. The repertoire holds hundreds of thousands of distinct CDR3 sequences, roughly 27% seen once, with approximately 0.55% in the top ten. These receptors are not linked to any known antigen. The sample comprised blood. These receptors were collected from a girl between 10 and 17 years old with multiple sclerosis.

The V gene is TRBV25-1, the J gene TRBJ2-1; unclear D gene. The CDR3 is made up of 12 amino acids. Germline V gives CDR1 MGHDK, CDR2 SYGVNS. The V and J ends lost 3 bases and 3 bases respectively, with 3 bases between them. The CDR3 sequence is CASSEIYNEQFF. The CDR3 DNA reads TGTGCCAGCAGTGAGATCTACAATGAGCAGTTCTTC. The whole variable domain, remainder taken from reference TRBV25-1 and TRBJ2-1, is EADIYQTPRYLVIGTGKKITLECSQTMGHDKMYWYQQDPGMELHLIHYSYGVNSTEKGDLSSESTVSRIRTEHFPLTLESARPSHTSQYLCASSEIYNEQFFGPGTRLTVL.

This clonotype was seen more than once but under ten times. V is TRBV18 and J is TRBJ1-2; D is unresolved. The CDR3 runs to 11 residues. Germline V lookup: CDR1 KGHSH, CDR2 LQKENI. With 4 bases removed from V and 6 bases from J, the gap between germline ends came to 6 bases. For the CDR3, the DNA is TGTGCCAGCTCACTCAGAGATGGCTACACCTTC. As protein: CASSLRDGYTF. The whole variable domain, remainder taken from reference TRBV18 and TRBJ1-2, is NAGVMQNPRHLVRRRGQEARLRCSPMKGHSHVYWYRQLPEEGLKFMVYLQKENIIDESGMPKERFSAEFPKEGPSILRIQQVVRGDSAAYFCASSLRDGYTFGSGTRLTVV.

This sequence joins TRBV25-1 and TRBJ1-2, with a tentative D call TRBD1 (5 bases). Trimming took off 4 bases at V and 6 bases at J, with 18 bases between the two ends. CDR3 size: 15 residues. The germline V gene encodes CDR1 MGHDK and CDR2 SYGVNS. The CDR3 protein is CASSATGRARDGYTF. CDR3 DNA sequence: TGTGCCAGCAGTGCCACGGGTAGGGCCAGGGATGGCTACACCTTC.

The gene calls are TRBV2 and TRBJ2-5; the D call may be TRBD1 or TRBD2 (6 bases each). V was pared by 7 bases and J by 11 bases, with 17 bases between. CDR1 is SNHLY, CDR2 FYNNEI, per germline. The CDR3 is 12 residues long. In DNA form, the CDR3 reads TGTGCCAGCAATTCCGGGGGCTCCGCACAGTACTTC. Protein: CASNSGGSAQYF.

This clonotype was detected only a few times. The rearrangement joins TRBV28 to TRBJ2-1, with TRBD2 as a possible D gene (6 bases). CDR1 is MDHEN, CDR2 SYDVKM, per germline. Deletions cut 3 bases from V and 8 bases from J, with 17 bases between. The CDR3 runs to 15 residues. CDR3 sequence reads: CASSLVGTPIDEQFF. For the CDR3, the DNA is TGTGCCAGCAGTTTGGTAGGGACTCCAATCGATGAGCAGTTCTTC.

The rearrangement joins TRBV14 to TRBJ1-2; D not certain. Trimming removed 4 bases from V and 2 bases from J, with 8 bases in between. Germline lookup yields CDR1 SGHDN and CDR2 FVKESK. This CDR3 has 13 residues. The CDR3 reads CASSPRLNYGYTF. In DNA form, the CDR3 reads TGTGCCAGCAGCCCGCGCCTCAACTATGGCTACACCTTC.

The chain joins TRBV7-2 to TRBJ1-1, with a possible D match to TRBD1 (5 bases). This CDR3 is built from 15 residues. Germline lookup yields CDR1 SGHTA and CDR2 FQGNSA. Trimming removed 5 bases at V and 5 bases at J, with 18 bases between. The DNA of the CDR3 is TGTGCCAGCAGCGCACCCGGCTTTGGGGGGACTGAAGCTTTCTTT. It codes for CASSAPGFGGTEAFF.

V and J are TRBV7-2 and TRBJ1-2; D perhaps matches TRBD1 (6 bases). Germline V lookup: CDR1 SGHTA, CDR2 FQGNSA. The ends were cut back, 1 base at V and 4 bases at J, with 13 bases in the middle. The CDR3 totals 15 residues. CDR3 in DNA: TGTGCCAGCAGCTTAGGTACAGGGAACCTCTATGGCTACACCTTC. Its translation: CASSLGTGNLYGYTF.

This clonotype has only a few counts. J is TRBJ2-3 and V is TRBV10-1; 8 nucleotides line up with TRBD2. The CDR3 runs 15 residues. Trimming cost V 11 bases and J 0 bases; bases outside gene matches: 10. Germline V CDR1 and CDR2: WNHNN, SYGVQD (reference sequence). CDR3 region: CAGPVAGSSTDTQYF. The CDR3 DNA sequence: TGCGCCGGACCTGTAGCGGGATCCAGCACAGATACGCAGTATTTT.

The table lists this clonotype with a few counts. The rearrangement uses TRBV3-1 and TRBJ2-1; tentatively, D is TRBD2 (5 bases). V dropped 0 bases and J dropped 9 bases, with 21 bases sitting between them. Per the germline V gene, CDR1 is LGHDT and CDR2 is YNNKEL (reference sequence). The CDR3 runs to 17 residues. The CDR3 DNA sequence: TGTGCCAGCAGCCAAGAAATGACCTCGGGTCAAGGAGGTGAGCAGTTCTTC. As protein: CASSQEMTSGQGGEQFF.

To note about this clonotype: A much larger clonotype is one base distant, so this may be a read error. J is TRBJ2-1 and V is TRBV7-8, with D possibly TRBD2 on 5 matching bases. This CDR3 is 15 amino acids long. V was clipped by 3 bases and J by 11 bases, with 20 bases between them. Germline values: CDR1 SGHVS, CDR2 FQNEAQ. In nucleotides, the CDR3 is TGTGCCAGCAGCTTCTATTCGGATAGCGTCGATAAGCAGTTCTTC. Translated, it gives CASSFYSDSVDKQFF.

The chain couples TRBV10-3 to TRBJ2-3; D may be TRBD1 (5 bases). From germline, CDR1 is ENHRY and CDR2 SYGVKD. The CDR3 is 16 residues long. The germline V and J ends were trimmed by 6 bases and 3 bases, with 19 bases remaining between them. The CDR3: CAIRSGLGAQTDTQYF. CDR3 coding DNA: TGTGCCATCAGATCCGGCCTTGGGGCGCAGACAGATACGCAGTATTTT.

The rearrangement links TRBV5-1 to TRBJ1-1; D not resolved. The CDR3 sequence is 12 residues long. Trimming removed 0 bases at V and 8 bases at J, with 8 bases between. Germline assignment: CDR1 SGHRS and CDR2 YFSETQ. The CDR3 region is CASSLDKAEAFF. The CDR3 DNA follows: TGCGCCAGCAGCTTGGACAAGGCCGAAGCTTTCTTT.

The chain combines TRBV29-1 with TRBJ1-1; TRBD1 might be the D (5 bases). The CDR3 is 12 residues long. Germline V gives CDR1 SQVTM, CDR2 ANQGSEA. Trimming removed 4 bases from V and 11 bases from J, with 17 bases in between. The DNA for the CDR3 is TGCAGCGTTGGGGCCCCCTCCGGGACGGCTTTCTTT. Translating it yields CSVGAPSGTAFF.

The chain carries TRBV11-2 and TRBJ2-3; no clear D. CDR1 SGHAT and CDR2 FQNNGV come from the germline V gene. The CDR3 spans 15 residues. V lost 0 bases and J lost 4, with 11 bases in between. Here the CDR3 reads CASSLDLRPADTQYF. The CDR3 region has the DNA TGTGCCAGCAGCTTAGATCTGCGACCCGCAGATACGCAGTATTTT.

The CDR3 DNA reads as TGTGCCAGCAGACCGGGGGGCGGCGGCACTGAAGCTTTCTTT. Translated: CASRPGGGGTEAFF. The rearrangement links TRBV6-4 to TRBJ1-1, with D possibly being TRBD1 (6 bases). This CDR3 has 14 amino acids. Trimming removed 6 bases at V and 4 bases at J, with 15 bases between. The V gene's germline CDR1 is MRHNA and CDR2 SNTAGT.

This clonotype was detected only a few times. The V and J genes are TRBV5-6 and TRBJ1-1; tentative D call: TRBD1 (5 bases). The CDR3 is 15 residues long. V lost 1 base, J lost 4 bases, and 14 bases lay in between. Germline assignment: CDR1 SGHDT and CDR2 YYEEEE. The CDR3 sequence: CASSLFGAAATEAFF. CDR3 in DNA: TGTGCCAGCAGCTTGTTTGGGGCGGCGGCCACTGAAGCTTTCTTT.

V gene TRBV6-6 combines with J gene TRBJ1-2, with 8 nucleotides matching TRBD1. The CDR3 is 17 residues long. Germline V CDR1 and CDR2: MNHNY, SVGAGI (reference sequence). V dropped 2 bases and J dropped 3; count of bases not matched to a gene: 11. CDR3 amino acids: CASSYRGLSQGDYGYTF. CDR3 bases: TGTGCCAGCAGTTACCGTGGTCTTTCACAGGGGGACTATGGCTACACCTTC.

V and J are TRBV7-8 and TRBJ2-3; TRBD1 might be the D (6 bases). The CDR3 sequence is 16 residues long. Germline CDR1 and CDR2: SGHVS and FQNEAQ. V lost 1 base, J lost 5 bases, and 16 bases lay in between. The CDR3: CASSLGDNSRLDTQYF. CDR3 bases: TGTGCCAGCAGCTTAGGGGACAACTCCCGGTTAGATACGCAGTATTTT.

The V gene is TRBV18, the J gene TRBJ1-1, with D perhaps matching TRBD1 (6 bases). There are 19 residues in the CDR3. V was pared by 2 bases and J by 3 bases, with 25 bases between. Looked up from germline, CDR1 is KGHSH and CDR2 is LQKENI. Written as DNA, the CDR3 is TGTGCCAGCTCACCAATCCGTCGGGGGGGCGTCTTAGTGGACACTGAAGCTTTCTTT. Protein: CASSPIRRGGVLVDTEAFF.

The CDR3, as DNA: TGTGCCAGCAGCCGAGGGCCGGGAAATTCACCCCTCCACTTT. Translating it yields CASSRGPGNSPLHF. This chain uses TRBV11-2 with TRBJ1-6; D gene unclear. Trimming removed 5 bases at V and 7 bases at J, with 12 bases between. Germline-derived CDR1 and CDR2 are SGHAT and FQNNGV. CDR3 length: 14 residues. Together with reference TRBV11-2 and TRBJ1-6, the CDR3 gives the full variable domain: EAGVAQSPRYKIIEKRQSVAFWCNPISGHATLYWYQQILGQGPKLLIQFQNNGVVDDSQLPKDRFSAERLKGVDSTLKIQPAKLEDSAVYLCASSRGPGNSPLHFGNGTRLTVT.

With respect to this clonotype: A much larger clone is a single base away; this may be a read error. CDR3 amino acids: CSVVRTGPPSEQYF. CDR3 DNA sequence: TGCAGCGTTGTCAGGACAGGGCCTCCTAGTGAGCAGTACTTC. V is TRBV29-1 and J is TRBJ2-5; 8 positions match TRBD1. This CDR3 spans 14 amino acids. Germline CDR1 is SQVTM and CDR2 is ANQGSEA. Germline trimming cut 4 bases from V and 11 bases from J; bases unmatched to any gene: 15.

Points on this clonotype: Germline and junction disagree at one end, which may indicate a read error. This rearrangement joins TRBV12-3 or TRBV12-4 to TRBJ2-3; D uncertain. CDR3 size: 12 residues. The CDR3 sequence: CVSSPRTDTQYF. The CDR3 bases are TGTGTCAGCAGTCCTCGCACAGATACGCAGTATTTT.

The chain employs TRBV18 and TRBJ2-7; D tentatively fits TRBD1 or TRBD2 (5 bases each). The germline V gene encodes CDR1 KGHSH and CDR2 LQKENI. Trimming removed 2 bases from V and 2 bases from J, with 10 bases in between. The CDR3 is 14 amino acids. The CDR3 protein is CASSPGTLAYEQYF. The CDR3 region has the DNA TGTGCCAGCTCACCAGGGACCTTGGCCTACGAGCAGTACTTC. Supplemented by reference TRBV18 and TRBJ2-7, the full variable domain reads NAGVMQNPRHLVRRRGQEARLRCSPMKGHSHVYWYRQLPEEGLKFMVYLQKENIIDESGMPKERFSAEFPKEGPSILRIQQVVRGDSAAYFCASSPGTLAYEQYFGPGTRLTVT.

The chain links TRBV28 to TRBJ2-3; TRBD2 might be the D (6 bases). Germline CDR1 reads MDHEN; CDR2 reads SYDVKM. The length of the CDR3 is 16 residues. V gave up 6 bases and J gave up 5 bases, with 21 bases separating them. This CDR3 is CASSPTSPSTRDTQYF. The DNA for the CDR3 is TGTGCCAGCAGCCCCACTAGCCCCTCCACCCGAGATACGCAGTATTTT.

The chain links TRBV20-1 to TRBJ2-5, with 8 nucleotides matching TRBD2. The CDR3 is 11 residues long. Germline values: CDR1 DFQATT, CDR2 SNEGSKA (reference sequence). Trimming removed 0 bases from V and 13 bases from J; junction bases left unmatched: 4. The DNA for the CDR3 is TGCAGTGCTAGAGAACCTAGCGGGTCGTACTTC. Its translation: CSAREPSGSYF.